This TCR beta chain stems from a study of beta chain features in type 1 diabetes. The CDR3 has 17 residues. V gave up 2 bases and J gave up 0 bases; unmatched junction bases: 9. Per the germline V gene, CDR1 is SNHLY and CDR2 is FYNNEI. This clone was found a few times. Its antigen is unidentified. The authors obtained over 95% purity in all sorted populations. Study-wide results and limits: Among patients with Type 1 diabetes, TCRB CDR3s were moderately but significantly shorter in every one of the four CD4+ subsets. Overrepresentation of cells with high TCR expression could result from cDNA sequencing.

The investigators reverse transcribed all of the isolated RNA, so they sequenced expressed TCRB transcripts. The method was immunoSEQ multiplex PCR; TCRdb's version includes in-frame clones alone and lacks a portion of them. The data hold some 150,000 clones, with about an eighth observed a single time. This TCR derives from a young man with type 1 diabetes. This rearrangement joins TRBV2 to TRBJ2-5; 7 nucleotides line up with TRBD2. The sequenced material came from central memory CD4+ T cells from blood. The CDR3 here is CASSEFVVAGHQETQYF. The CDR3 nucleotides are TGTGCCAGCAGTGAATTCGTAGTAGCGGGCCACCAAGAGACCCAGTACTTC.